This T cell receptor (beta chain) stems from a study of control samples from healthy donors and cancer patients. Produced via immunoSEQ multiplex PCR; TCRdb's table is partial and in-frame only. Among some 250,000 clones listed, roughly four fifths were seen once. Between the trimmed V and J ends, which lost 5 bases and 4 bases, there was a span of 11 bases. CDR3 length equals 13 residues. The germline CDR1 and CDR2 sequences are WNHNN and SYGVQD (reference sequence). Specimen: PBMCs. The source is a woman aged 60-75 years with lung cancer. The chain couples TRBV10-1 to TRBJ2-5, with D unresolved. In DNA, the CDR3 is TGCGCCAGCAGTAAGACTGTATCAGAGACCCAGTACTTC. Translation gives CASSKTVSETQYF.